The T cell receptor beta chain described here comes from a study of blood T cell repertoires in COVID-19. Across the whole study: Both acute and convalescent COVID-19 samples were obtained from the United States, Italy and Spain. PBMCs, B-cell-depleted T cells, or T cells provided the cDNA or gDNA that made up the material.

Authors' analysis steps: It was from reference gene primer amplification that nucleated cell counts were estimated. This table comes from immunoSEQ multiplex PCR, and its TCRdb copy is limited to in-frame clones, with some not included. V and J calls and clone size are those listed in that table; D and trimming were worked out from the DNA. The repertoire holds 100,000 to 150,000 clones, with about 70% as singletons. The clonotype comes from a woman aged 70-85 years with acute or convalescent COVID-19. Sequencing was performed on peripheral blood.

CDR3 bases: TGTGCCAGCAGTTACTCGATGGGGGGGCGCGGGGAGACCCAGTACTTC. It translates to CASSYSMGGRGETQYF. The chain couples TRBV6-2 or TRBV6-3 to TRBJ2-5; D is possibly TRBD2 (7 bases). The V end lost 0 bases, the J end lost 5 bases, and 16 bases lay between the germline ends. The length of the CDR3 is 16 residues. CDR1 and CDR2 from the germline V gene are MNHEY and SVGEGT.